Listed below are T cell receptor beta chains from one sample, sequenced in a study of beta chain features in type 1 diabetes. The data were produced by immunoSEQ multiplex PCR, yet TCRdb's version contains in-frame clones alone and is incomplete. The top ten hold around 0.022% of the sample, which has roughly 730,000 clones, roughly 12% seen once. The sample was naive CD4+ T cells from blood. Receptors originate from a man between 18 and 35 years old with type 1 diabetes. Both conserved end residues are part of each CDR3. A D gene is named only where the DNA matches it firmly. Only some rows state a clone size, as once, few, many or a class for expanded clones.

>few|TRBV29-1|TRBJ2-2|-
CSAAGPTPGPDWSGELFF
TGCAGCGCCGCGGGACCGACACCCGGCCCAGACTGGTCCGGGGAGCTGTTTTTT
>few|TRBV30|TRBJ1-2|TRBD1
CAWSTGQGDGYTF
TGTGCCTGGAGTACGGGACAGGGGGATGGCTACACCTTC
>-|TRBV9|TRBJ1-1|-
CASSAPQGGTLNTEAFF
TGTGCCAGCAGCGCCCCACAAGGGGGTACACTGAACACTGAAGCTTTCTTT
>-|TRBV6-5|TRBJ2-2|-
CASSYAPPAGELFF
TGTGCCAGCAGTTACGCACCACCTGCCGGGGAGCTGTTTTTT
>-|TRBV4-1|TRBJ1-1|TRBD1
CASSQGQGSVNTEAFF
TGCGCCAGCAGCCAGGGACAGGGAAGCGTGAACACTGAAGCTTTCTTT
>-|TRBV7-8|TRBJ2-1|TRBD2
CASSFPHGLAGEYNEQFF
TGTGCCAGCAGCTTCCCCCACGGACTAGCGGGGGAGTACAATGAGCAGTTCTTC
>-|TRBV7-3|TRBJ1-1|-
CASSLTVNTEAFF
TGTGCCAGCAGCTTGACCGTAAACACTGAAGCTTTCTTT
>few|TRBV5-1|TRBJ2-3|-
CASSSGPSDTQYF
TGCGCCAGCAGCTCAGGGCCGTCGGATACGCAGTATTTT
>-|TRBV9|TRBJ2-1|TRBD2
CASSVGSGDEQFF
TGTGCCAGCAGCGTAGGTAGCGGGGATGAGCAGTTCTTC
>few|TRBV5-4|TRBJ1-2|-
CASSADTIGGYTF
TGTGCCAGCAGCGCAGACACCATTGGTGGCTACACCTTC
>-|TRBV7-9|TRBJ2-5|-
CASSPGEETQYF
TGTGCCAGCAGCCCGGGGGAGGAGACCCAGTACTTC
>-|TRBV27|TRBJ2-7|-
CASSSPARRREQYF
TGTGCCAGCAGTTCCCCGGCGAGGCGGCGGGAGCAGTACTTC
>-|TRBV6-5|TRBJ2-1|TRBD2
CASSYGTTRNEQFF
TGTGCCAGCAGTTACGGGACTACACGCAATGAGCAGTTCTTC
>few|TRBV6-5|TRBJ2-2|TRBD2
CASSYRPGLGIGELFF
TGTGCCAGCAGTTACCGTCCGGGACTAGGAATCGGGGAGCTGTTTTTT
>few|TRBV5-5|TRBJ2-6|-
CASSLVKGAGANVLTF
TGTGCCAGCAGCTTGGTAAAAGGGGCCGGGGCCAACGTCCTGACTTTC
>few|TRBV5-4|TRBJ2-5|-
CASSLKLAGETQYF
TGTGCCAGCAGCTTGAAGCTAGCTGGCGAGACCCAGTACTTC
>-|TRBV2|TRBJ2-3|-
CASSERLRTDTQYF
TGTGCCAGCAGTGAACGGCTGCGCACAGATACGCAGTATTTT
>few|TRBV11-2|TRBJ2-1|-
CASSLATVGHEQFF
TGTGCCAGCAGCTTAGCGACGGTGGGGCATGAGCAGTTCTTC
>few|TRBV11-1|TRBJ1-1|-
CASSPPGQMNTEAFF
TGTGCCAGCAGCCCGCCCGGACAGATGAACACTGAAGCTTTCTTT
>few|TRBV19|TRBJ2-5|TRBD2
CASRTGTSGVETQYF
TGTGCCAGTCGCACCGGGACTAGCGGGGTGGAGACCCAGTACTTC
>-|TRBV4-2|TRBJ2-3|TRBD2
CASSQDGRGGRDTQYF
TGTGCCAGCAGCCAAGATGGACGGGGGGGCCGAGATACGCAGTATTTT
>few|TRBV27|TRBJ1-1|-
CASSSRTPEAFF
TGTGCCAGCAGTTCACGGACCCCCGAAGCTTTCTTT
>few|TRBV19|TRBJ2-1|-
CASSIRRTSYNEQFF
TGTGCCAGTAGTATTAGGAGGACAAGCTACAATGAGCAGTTCTTC
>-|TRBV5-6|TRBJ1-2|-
CASTLDLANYGYTF
TGTGCCAGCACCCTCGACTTAGCTAACTATGGCTACACCTTC
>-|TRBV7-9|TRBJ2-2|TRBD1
CASSLVWDSTGELFF
TGTGCCAGCAGCTTAGTGTGGGACAGTACCGGGGAGCTGTTTTTT
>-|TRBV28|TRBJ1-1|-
CASTRLMNTEAFF
TGTGCCAGCACCAGGTTGATGAACACTGAAGCTTTCTTT
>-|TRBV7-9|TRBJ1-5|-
CASSLDTLNQPQHF
TGTGCCAGCAGTCTCGACACGTTAAATCAGCCCCAGCATTTT
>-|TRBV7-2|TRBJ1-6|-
CASSLEQDNSPLHF
TGTGCCAGCAGCTTAGAACAGGATAATTCACCCCTCCACTTT
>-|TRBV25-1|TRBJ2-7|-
CASSESLGLEEQYF
TGTGCCAGCAGTGAGAGCTTGGGCCTTGAGGAGCAGTACTTC
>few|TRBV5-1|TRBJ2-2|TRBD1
CASSLLGQGNTGELFF
TGCGCCAGCAGCTTGCTGGGACAGGGGAACACCGGGGAGCTGTTTTTT
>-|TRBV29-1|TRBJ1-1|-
CSVEANGEAFF
TGCAGCGTTGAAGCGAATGGTGAAGCTTTCTTT
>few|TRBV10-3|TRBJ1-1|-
CAITSNRNTEAFF
TGTGCCATCACCTCGAACCGGAACACTGAAGCTTTCTTT
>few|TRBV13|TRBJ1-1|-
CASSLVAVRNTEAFF
TGTGCCAGCAGCTTAGTAGCCGTCCGGAACACTGAAGCTTTCTTT
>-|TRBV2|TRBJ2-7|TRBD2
CASKGLAGSYEQYF
TGTGCCAGCAAAGGACTAGCGGGGTCCTACGAGCAGTACTTC
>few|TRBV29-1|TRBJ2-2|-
CSVGGNTGELFF
TGCAGCGTTGGGGGGAACACCGGGGAGCTGTTTTTT
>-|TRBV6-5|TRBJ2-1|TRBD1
CASSSPGTGESEQFF
TGTGCCAGCAGTTCTCCCGGGACAGGGGAAAGTGAGCAGTTCTTC
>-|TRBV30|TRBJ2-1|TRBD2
CAWSSGGKYNEQFF
TGTGCCTGGAGCTCGGGGGGGAAGTACAATGAGCAGTTCTTC
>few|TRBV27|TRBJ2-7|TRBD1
CASSFRGTGAYEQYF
TGTGCCAGCAGTTTCCGAGGGACAGGCGCGTACGAGCAGTACTTC
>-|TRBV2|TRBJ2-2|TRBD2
CASSEPLSTSGWTGELFF
TGTGCCAGCAGTGAACCACTCTCGACTAGCGGGTGGACCGGGGAGCTGTTTTTT
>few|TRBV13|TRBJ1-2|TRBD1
CASSLGVAGGDYGYTF
TGTGCCAGCAGCTTAGGAGTTGCAGGGGGCGACTATGGCTACACCTTC
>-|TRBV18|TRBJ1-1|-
CASSPRFQGNTEAFF
TGTGCCAGCTCACCAAGATTTCAGGGGAACACTGAAGCTTTCTTT
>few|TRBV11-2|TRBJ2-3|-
CASSFHGSTDTQYF
TGTGCCAGCAGCTTCCATGGAAGCACAGATACGCAGTATTTT
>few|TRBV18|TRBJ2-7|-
CASAPPRASSYEQYF
TGTGCCAGCGCCCCCCCCAGGGCGAGCTCCTACGAGCAGTACTTC
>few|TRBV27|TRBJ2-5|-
CASSLRRQETQYF
TGTGCCAGCAGTCTACGGCGCCAAGAGACCCAGTACTTC
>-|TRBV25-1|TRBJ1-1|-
CASTISLGNSAEAFF
TGTGCCAGCACCATTAGCCTGGGGAACAGCGCTGAAGCTTTCTTT
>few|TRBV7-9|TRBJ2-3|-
CASSLGDSAGADTQYF
TGTGCCAGCAGCTTAGGGGACTCCGCCGGCGCAGATACGCAGTATTTT
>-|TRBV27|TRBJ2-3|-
CASSKGTDTQYF
TGTGCCAGTAGTAAGGGCACAGATACGCAGTATTTT
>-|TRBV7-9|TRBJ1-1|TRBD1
CASRLRQGMNTEAFF
TGTGCCAGCAGATTACGACAGGGGATGAACACTGAAGCTTTCTTT
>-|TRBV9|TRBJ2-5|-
CASSVGGLAGETQYF
TGTGCCAGCAGCGTGGGTGGCCTAGCAGGGGAGACCCAGTACTTC
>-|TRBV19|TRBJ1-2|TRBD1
CASTLRGNYGYTF
TGTGCCAGTACCCTCAGGGGGAACTATGGCTACACCTTC
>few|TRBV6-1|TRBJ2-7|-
CASSEARPDEQYF
TGTGCCAGCAGTGAAGCGAGGCCAGACGAGCAGTACTTC
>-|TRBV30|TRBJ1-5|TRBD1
CAWRTQGARGQPQHF
TGTGCCTGGAGAACACAGGGGGCGCGAGGTCAGCCCCAGCATTTT
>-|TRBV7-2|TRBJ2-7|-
CASRGRLSYEQYF
TGTGCCAGCAGGGGTCGTCTCTCCTACGAGCAGTACTTC
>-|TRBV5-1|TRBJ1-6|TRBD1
CASRVGQGFSPLHF
TGCGCCAGCAGGGTTGGACAGGGTTTTTCACCCCTCCACTTT
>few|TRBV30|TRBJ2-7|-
CAWSSLRQESSYEQYF
TGTGCCTGGAGTTCCCTCAGACAGGAGAGCTCCTACGAGCAGTACTTC
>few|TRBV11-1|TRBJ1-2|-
CASSLPDTNYGYTF
TGTGCCAGCAGCCTCCCGGACACGAACTATGGCTACACCTTC
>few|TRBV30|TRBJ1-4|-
CAWSKGGSNEKLFF
TGTGCCTGGAGCAAAGGGGGTTCTAATGAAAAACTGTTTTTT
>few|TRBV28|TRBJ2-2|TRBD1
CASSFGQGANTGELFF
TGTGCCAGCAGTTTTGGACAGGGGGCGAACACCGGGGAGCTGTTTTTT
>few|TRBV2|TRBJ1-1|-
CASISVNTEAFF
TGTGCCAGCATCAGCGTAAACACTGAAGCTTTCTTT
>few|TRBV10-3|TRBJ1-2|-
CAISLFTEGEGYTF
TGTGCCATCAGTCTCTTTACAGAGGGTGAGGGCTACACCTTC